This paragraph covers one TCR beta chain sequence. Its antigen is not known. The CDR3 runs to 14 residues. V gave up 7 bases and J gave up 6 bases; unmatched junction bases: 9. Germline V gives CDR1 SGHRS, CDR2 YFSETQ. The data were taken from a study of cytomegalovirus exposure and HLA in healthy donors. Study in general: The same platform was used for the 120 validation repertoires and the roughly 680 first-cohort repertoires, a later analysis reported. Study observations and caveats: The study listed approximately 170 cytomegalovirus-associated TCR beta chains. Among the CMV-associated chains, a few were confirmed in vitro as specific for CMV antigens. High specificity and sensitivity for cytomegalovirus status were reported for the classifier.

Sequencing was performed with immunoSEQ multiplex PCR; in TCRdb, only in-frame clones are kept and a portion is missing. The sample has about 74,000 clones; approximately 93% are singletons. Material for sequencing was PBMCs. The chain couples TRBV5-1 to TRBJ2-3; 9 bases fit TRBD2. The TCR originated in a man between 18 and 29 years old in good health and CMV-seropositive. The CDR3 loop reads CASQPSGTWDTQYF. CDR3 coding DNA: TGCGCCAGCCAACCTAGCGGGACGTGGGATACGCAGTATTTT. Combining the CDR3 with reference TRBV5-1 and TRBJ2-3 gives the whole variable domain KAGVTQTPRYLIKTRGQQVTLSCSPISGHRSVSWYQQTPGQGLQFLFEYFSETQRNKGNFPGRFSGRQFSNSRSEMNVSTLELGDSALYLCASQPSGTWDTQYFGPGTRLTVL.